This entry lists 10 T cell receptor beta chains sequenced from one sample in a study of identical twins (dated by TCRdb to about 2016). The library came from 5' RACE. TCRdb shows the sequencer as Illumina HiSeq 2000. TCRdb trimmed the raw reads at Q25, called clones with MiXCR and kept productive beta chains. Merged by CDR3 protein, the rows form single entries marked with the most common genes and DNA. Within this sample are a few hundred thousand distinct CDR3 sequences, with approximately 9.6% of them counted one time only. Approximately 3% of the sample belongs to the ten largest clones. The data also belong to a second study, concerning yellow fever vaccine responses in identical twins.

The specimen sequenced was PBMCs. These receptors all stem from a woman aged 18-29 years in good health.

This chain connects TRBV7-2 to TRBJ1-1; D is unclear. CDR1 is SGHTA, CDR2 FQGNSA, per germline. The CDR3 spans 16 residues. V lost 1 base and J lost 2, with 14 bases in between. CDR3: CASSLVGSQKNTEAFF. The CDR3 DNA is TGTGCCAGCAGCTTAGTCGGGTCACAGAAAAACACTGAAGCTTTCTTT.

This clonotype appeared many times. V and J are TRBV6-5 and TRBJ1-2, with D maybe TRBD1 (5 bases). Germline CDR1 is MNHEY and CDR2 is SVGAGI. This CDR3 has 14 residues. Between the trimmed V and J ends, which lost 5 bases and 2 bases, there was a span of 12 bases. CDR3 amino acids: CASSLQAGNYGYTF. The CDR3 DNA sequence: TGTGCCAGCAGTCTACAGGCAGGAAACTATGGCTACACCTTC.

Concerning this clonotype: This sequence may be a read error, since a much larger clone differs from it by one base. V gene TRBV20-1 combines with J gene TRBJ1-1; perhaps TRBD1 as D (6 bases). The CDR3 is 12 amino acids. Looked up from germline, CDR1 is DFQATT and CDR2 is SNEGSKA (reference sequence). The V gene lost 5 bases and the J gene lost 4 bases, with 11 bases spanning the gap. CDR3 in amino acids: CSAVEGGTEAFF. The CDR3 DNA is TGCAGTGCTGTGGAGGGGGGCACTGAAGCTTTCTTT.

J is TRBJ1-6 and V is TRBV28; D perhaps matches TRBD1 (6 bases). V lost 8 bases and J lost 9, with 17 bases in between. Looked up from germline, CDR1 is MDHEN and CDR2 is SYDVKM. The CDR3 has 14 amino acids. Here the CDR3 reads CASQSRDIASPLHF. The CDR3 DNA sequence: TGTGCCAGCCAATCCCGGGACATCGCTTCACCCCTCCACTTT.

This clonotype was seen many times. The CDR3 protein is CASSYSGITGELFF. The CDR3 DNA follows: TGCGCCAGCAGCTATAGCGGTATCACCGGGGAGCTGTTTTTT. The rearrangement links TRBV5-1 to TRBJ2-2; D is possibly TRBD2 (6 bases). V was clipped by 3 bases and J by 4 bases, with 10 bases between them. Germline V gene data show CDR1 as SGHRS and CDR2 as YFSETQ. The CDR3 runs 14 residues.

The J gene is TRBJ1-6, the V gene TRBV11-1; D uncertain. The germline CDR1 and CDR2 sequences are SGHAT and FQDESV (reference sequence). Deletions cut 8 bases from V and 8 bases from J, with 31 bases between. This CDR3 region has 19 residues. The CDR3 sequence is CASGNNRHGLPSFDSPLHF. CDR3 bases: TGTGCCAGCGGCAACAACCGACACGGTCTCCCATCTTTTGATTCACCCCTCCACTTT. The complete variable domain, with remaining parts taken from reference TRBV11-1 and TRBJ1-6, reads EAEVAQSPRYKITEKSQAVAFWCDPISGHATLYWYRQILGQGPELLVQFQDESVVDDSQLPKDRFSAERLKGVDSTLKIQPAELGDSAMYLCASGNNRHGLPSFDSPLHFGNGTRLTVT.

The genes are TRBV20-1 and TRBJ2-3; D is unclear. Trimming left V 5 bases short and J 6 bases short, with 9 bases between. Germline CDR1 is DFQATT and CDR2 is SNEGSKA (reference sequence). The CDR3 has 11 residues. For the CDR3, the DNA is TGCAGTGCTGTTCGGTGGGATACGCAGTATTTT. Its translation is CSAVRWDTQYF.

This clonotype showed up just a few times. The CDR3 region is CASSRWRGADEQYF. The CDR3 region has the DNA TGCGCCAGCAGCCGGTGGAGGGGGGCCGACGAGCAGTACTTC. The rearrangement joins TRBV4-3 to TRBJ2-7; D tentatively fits TRBD1 or TRBD2 (6 bases each). CDR3 length equals 14 residues. Trimming shortened V by 4 bases and J by 5 bases, and 15 bases separated the two germline ends. The germline gives CDR1 LGHNA, CDR2 YSLEER.

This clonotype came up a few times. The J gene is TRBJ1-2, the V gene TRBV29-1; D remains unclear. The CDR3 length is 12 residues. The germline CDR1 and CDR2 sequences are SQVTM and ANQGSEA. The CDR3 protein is CCLWRLSYGYTF. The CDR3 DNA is TGCTGCCTGTGGAGATTGAGCTATGGCTACACCTTC.

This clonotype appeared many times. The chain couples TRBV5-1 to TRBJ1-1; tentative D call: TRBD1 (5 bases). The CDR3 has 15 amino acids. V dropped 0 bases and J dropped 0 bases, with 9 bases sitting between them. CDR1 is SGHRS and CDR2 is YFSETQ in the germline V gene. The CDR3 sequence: CASSLVPGLNTEAFF. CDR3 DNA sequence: TGCGCCAGCAGCTTGGTTCCAGGGTTGAACACTGAAGCTTTCTTT.